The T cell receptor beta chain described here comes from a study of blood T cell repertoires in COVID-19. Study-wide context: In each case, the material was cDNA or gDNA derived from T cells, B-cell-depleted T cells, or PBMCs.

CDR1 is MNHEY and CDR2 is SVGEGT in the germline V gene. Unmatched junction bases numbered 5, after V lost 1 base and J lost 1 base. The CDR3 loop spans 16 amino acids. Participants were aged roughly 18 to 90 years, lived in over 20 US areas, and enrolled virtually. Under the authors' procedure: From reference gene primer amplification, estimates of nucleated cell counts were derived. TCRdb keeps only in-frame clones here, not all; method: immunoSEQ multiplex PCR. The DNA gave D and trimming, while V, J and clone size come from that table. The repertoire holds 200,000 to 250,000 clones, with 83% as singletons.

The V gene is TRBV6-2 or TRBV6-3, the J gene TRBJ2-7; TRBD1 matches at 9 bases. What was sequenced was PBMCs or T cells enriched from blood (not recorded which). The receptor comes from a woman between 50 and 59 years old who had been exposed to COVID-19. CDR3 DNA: TGTGCCAGCAGTTACTGGGGACAGGGAGATTCCTACGAGCAGTACTTC. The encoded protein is CASSYWGQGDSYEQYF.